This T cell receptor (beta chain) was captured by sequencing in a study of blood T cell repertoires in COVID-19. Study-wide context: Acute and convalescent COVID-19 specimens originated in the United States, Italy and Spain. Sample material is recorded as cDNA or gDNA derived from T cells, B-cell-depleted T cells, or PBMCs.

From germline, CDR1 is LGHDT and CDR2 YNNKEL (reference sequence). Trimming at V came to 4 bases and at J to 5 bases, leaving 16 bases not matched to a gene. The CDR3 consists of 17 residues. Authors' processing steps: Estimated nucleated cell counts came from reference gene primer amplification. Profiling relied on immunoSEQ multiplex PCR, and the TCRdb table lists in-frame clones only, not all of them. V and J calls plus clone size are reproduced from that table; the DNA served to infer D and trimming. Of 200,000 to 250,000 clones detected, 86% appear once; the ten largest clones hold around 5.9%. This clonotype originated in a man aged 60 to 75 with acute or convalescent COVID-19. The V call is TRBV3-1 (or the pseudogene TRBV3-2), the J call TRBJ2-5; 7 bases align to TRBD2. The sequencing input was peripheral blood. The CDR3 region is CASSPPTGTTYRETQYF. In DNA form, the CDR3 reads TGTGCCAGCAGCCCACCAACCGGGACTACGTATAGGGAGACCCAGTACTTC.